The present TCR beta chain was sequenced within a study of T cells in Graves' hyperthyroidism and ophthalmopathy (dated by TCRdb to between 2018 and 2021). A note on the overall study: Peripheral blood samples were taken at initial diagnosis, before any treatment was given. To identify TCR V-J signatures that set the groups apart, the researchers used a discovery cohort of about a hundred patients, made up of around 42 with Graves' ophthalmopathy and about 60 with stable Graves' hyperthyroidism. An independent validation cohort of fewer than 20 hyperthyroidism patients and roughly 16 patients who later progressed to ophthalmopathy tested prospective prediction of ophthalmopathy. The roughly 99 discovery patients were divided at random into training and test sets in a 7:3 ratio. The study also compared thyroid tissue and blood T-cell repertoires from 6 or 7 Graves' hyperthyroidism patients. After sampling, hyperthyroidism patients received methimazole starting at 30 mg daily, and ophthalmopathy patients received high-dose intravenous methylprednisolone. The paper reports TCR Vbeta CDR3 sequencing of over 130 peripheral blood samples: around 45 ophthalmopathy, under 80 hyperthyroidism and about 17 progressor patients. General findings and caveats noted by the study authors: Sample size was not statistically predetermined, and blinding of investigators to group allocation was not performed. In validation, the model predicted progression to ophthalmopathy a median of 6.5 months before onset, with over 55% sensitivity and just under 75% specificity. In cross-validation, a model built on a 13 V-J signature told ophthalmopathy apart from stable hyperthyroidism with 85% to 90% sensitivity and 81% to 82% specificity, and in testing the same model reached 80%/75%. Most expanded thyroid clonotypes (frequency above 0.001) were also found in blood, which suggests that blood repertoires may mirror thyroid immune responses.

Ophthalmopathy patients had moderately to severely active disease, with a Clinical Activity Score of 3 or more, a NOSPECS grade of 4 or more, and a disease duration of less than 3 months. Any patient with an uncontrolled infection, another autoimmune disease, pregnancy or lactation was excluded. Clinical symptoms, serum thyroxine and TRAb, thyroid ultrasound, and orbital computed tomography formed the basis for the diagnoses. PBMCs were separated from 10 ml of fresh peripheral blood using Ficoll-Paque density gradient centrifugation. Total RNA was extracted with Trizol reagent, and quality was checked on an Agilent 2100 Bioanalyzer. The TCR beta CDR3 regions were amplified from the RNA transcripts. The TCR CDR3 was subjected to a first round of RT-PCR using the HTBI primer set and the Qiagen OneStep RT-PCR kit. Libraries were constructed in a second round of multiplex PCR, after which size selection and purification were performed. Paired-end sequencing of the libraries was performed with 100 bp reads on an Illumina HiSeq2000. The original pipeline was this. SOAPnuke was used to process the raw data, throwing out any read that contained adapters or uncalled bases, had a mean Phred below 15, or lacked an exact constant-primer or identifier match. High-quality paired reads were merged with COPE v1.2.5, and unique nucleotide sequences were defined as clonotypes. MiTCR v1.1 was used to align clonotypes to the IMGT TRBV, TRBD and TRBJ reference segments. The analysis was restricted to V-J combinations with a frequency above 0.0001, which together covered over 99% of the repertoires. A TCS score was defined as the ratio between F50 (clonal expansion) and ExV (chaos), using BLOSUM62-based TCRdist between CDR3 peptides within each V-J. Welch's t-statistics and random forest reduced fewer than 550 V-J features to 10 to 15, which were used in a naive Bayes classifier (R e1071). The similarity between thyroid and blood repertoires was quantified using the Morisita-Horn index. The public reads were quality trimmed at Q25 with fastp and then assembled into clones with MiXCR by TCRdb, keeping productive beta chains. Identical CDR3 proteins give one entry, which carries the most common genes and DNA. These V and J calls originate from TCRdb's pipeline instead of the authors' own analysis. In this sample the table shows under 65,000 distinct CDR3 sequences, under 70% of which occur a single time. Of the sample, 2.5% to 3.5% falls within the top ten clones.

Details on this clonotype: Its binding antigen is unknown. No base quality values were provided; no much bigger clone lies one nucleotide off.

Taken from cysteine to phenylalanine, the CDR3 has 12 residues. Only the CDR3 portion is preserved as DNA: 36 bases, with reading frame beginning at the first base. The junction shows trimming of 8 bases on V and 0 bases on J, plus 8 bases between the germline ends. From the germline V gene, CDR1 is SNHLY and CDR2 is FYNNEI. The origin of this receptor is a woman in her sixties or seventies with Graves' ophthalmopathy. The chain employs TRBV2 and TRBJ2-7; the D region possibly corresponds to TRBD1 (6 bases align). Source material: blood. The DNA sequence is TGTGCCAGCCTGGACAGCTCCTACGAGCAGTACTTC. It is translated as CASLDSSYEQYF. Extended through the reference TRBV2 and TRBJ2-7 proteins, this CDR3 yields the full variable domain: EPEVTQTPSHQVTQMGQEVILRCVPISNHLYFYWYRQILGQKVEFLVSFYNNEISEKSEIFDDQFSVERPDGSNFTLKIRSTKLEDSAMYFCASLDSSYEQYFGPGTRLTVT.